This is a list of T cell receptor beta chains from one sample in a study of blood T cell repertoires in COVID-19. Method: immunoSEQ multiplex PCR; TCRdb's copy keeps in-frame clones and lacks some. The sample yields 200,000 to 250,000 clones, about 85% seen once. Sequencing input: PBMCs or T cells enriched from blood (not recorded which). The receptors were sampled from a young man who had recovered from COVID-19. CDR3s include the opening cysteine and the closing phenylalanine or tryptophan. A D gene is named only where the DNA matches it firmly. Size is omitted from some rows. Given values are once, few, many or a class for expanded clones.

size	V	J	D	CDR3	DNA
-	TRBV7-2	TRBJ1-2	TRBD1	CASSLGYPTGARGYGYTF	TGTGCCAGCAGCTTAGGCTACCCGACAGGGGCGAGAGGCTATGGCTACACCTTC
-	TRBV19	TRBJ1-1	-	CASSMGSGSGNTEAFF	TGTGCCAGTAGTATGGGCAGCGGGAGTGGGAACACTGAAGCTTTCTTT
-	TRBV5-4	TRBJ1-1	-	CASTTRSEGMNTEAFF	TGTGCCAGCACCACGCGATCGGAGGGGATGAACACTGAAGCTTTCTTT
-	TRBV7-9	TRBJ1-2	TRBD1	CASSSDPDRGQGYTF	TGTGCCAGCAGCTCAGACCCGGACAGGGGACAGGGCTACACCTTC
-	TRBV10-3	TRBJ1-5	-	CAISDSLGLSNQPQHF	TGTGCCATCAGTGATTCCTTGGGGCTTAGCAATCAGCCCCAGCATTTT
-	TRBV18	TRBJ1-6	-	CASSANNSPLHF	TGTGCCAGCTCCGCGAATAATTCACCCCTCCACTTT
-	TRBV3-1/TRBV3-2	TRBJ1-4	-	CASSQVRSINEKLFF	TGTGCCAGCAGCCAAGTGAGGAGCATTAATGAAAAACTGTTTTTT
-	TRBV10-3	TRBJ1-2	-	CAISESTYGYTF	TGTGCCATCAGTGAGTCGACTTATGGCTACACCTTC
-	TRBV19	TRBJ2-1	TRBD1	CASRCRDRARCDHNEQFF	TGTGCCAGTAGGTGCCGGGACAGGGCCCGTTGCGACCACAATGAGCAGTTCTTC
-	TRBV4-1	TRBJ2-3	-	CASSLQTLAESQYF	TGCGCCAGCAGCCTACAGACCTTAGCGGAATCACAGTATTTT
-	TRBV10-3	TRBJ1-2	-	CAISTENYGYTF	TGTGCCATCTCAACAGAAAACTATGGCTACACCTTC
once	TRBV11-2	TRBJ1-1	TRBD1	CASSPSRGITEAFF	TGTGCCAGCAGCCCTTCCAGGGGGATCACTGAAGCTTTCTTT
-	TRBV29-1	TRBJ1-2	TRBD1	CSVLSGGNYGYTF	TGCAGCGTTTTATCAGGGGGAAACTATGGCTACACCTTC
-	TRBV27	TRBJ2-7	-	CASRGVIDEQYF	TGTGCCAGCAGAGGGGTTATCGACGAGCAGTACTTC
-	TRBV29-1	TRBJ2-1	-	CSVGRGGTYNEQFF	TGCAGCGTCGGCCGCGGCGGAACCTACAATGAGCAGTTCTTC
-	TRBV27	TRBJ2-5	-	CATRPGKTEFTNIKQNKETQYF	TGTGCCACCAGACCCGGGAAAACCGAGTTCACAAACATTAAACAGAATAAAGAGACCCAGTACTTC
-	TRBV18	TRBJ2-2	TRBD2	CASSPPGTSGANTGELFF	TGTGCCAGCTCACCACCAGGGACTAGCGGCGCGAACACCGGGGAGCTGTTTTTT
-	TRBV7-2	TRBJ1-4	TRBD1	CASTPRTGREKLFF	TGTGCCAGCACCCCCCGGACAGGTCGAGAAAAACTGTTTTTT
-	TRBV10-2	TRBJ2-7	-	CASSRGLYEQYF	TGCGCCAGCAGTCGAGGGCTCTACGAGCAGTACTTC
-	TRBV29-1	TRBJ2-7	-	CSVAQGWVEEQYF	TGCAGCGTTGCCCAGGGGTGGGTGGAAGAGCAGTACTTC
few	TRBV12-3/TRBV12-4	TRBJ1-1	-	CASSFLGSGAFF	TGTGCCAGCAGTTTTCTCGGCTCGGGAGCTTTCTTT
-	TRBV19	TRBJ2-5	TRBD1	CATSKGQGVGETQYF	TGTGCCACTTCGAAGGGACAGGGGGTAGGAGAGACCCAGTACTTC
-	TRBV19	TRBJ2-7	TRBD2	CASSALGGIYEQYF	TGTGCCAGTAGTGCATTGGGGGGGATCTACGAGCAGTACTTC
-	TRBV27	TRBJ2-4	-	CASSLSSVLAKNIQYF	TGTGCCAGCAGTTTATCTAGCGTTCTAGCCAAAAACATTCAGTACTTC
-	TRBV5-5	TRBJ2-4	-	CASSLQGGGLNIQYF	TGTGCCAGCAGCTTGCAGGGAGGGGGTTTAAACATTCAGTACTTC
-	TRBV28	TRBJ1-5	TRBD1	CASSLDRGYNQPQHF	TGTGCCAGCAGTTTAGACAGGGGGTACAATCAGCCCCAGCATTTT
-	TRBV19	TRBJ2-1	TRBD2	CASSKLAGYDEQFF	TGTGCCAGTAGTAAACTAGCGGGATACGATGAGCAGTTCTTC